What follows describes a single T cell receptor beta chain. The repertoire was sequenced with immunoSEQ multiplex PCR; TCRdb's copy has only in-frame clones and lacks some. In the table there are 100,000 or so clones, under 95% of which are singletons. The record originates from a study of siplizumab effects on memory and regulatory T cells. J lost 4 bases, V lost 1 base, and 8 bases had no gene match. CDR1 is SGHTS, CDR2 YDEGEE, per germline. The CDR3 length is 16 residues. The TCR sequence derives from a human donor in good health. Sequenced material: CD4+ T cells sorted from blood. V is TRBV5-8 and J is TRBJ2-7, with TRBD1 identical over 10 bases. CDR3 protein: CASSLFPRQGAYEQYF. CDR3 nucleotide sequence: TGTGCCAGCAGCTTGTTTCCGCGACAGGGGGCTTACGAGCAGTACTTC.